These 9 T cell receptor beta chains originate from one sample sequenced in a study of shared clonotypes between healthy human individuals. Produced via immunoSEQ multiplex PCR; TCRdb's table is partial and in-frame only. The sample contains hundreds of thousands of clones, 96% of which appear only once. Sequenced sample: naive CD4+ T cells sorted from blood. The subset was: CD45RA+ positively selected. The receptors shown here come from a woman in her 30s in good health.

The chain combines TRBV9 with TRBJ1-4; D is undetermined. The CDR3 is 16 residues long. Germline CDR1 and CDR2: SGDLS and YYNGEE. Trimming pared 2 bases from V and 5 bases from J, leaving 16 bases between. This CDR3 reads CASSVTVGGSNEKLFF. CDR3 nucleotide sequence: TGTGCCAGCAGCGTTACCGTCGGCGGTTCCAATGAAAAACTGTTTTTT.

The V gene is TRBV29-1, the J gene TRBJ2-5; tentative D call: TRBD1 (5 bases). V was trimmed by 0 bases and J by 2 bases, leaving 10 bases between them. Germline lookup yields CDR1 SQVTM and CDR2 ANQGSEA. The CDR3 length is 14 residues. Written as DNA, the CDR3 is TGCAGCGTTGAAGATCCTGGGGCGCAAGAGACCCAGTACTTC. Its translation: CSVEDPGAQETQYF.

The gene calls are TRBV27 and TRBJ1-1; D is unresolved. The V end was cut by 6 bases, the J end by 4 bases, with 15 bases between. The CDR3 extends over 14 amino acids. Per germline, CDR1 MNHEY and CDR2 SMNVEV (reference sequence). The CDR3 DNA reads as TGTGCCAGCAGGGACTCGGGCGAGAGCACTGAAGCTTTCTTT. Amino acids: CASRDSGESTEAFF.

On this clone: Different DNA sequences within this sample yield the same CDR3. This chain joins TRBV2 and TRBJ1-1; 9 bases map to TRBD1. This CDR3 spans 13 amino acids. Germline V gene lookup returns CDR1 SNHLY and CDR2 FYNNEI. The trim removed 6 bases at V and 2 bases at J, leaving 1 base unmatched. CDR3 in DNA: TGTGCCAGCAGGGGACAGGGAAACACTGAAGCTTTCTTT. Encoded protein: CASRGQGNTEAFF.

The rearrangement links TRBV7-8 to TRBJ2-3; 11 bases are shared with TRBD2. There are 17 residues in the CDR3. After removal of 5 bases from V and 3 bases from J, the junction contained 10 bases not matched to a gene. CDR1 is SGHVS and CDR2 is FQNEAQ in the germline V gene. CDR3 in amino acids: CASSPRTSGPATDTQYF. In nucleotides, the CDR3 is TGTGCCAGCAGCCCTCGGACTAGCGGGCCTGCGACAGATACGCAGTATTTT.

The chain couples TRBV19 to TRBJ2-7; 7 bases line up with TRBD2. Trimming took 6 bases from V and 5 from J; bases not matched to a gene: 13. Germline V gene lookup returns CDR1 LNHDA and CDR2 SQIVND (reference sequence). The CDR3 spans 15 residues. The chain's CDR3 is CASSRISGGSHEQYF. The CDR3 DNA reads as TGTGCCAGTAGCCGAATCTCGGGGGGTTCCCACGAGCAGTACTTC.

This chain connects TRBV6-6 to TRBJ2-7, with unresolved D. CDR3 length equals 14 residues. Germline V CDR1 and CDR2: MNHNY, SVGAGI (reference sequence). V lost 2 bases and J 3 bases, leaving 11 bases between the germline ends. CDR3 nucleotides: TGTGCCAGCAGTTACGTAGCCCAAGGCTACGAGCAGTACTTC. Translation: CASSYVAQGYEQYF.

This chain connects TRBV29-1 to TRBJ2-5, with 10 bases identical to TRBD2. The CDR3 has 17 amino acids. V lost 7 bases, J lost 2 bases, and 16 bases stayed unmatched. The germline V gene encodes CDR1 SQVTM and CDR2 ANQGSEA. The CDR3 is CSAVAGLAGVPQETQYF. The DNA of the CDR3 is TGCAGCGCAGTAGCCGGGCTAGCGGGAGTACCACAAGAGACCCAGTACTTC.

V is TRBV27 and J is TRBJ2-1; tentative D call: TRBD2 (5 bases). CDR1 is MNHEY and CDR2 is SMNVEV in the germline V gene (reference sequence). This CDR3 is 14 amino acids long. Trimming took off 7 bases at V and 5 bases at J, with 15 bases between the two ends. CDR3 amino acids: CASTKRRLDNEQFF. Here the CDR3 DNA reads TGTGCCAGCACTAAGCGGAGATTAGACAATGAGCAGTTCTTC.